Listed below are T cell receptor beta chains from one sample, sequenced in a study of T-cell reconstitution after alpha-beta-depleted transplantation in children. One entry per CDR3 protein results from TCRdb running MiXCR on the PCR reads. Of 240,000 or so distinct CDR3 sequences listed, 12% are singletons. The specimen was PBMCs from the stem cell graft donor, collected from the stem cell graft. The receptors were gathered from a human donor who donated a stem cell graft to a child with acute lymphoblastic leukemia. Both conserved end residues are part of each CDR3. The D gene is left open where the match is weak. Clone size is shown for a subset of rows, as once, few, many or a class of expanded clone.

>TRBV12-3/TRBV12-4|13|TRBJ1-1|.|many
CASSSRKNTEAFF
TGTGCCAGCAGTTCCAGGAAAAACACTGAAGCTTTCTTT
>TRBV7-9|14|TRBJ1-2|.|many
CASTYKAGNYGYTF
TGTGCCAGCACCTATAAAGCAGGCAACTATGGCTACACCTTC
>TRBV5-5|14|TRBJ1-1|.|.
CASSLDQANTEAFF
TGTGCCAGCAGCTTGGACCAGGCGAACACTGAAGCTTTCTTT
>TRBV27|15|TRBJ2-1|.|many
CASSKEAPSYNEQFF
TGTGCCAGCAGTAAGGAGGCCCCCTCCTACAATGAGCAGTTCTTC
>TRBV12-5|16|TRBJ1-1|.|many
CASGLVIDKGSTEAFF
TGTGCTAGTGGTTTGGTAATCGACAAAGGCTCAACTGAAGCTTTCTTT
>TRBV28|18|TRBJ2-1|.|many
CASSSPDRFMTLYNEQFF
TGTGCCAGCAGTTCTCCAGATCGCTTCATGACCCTTTACAATGAGCAGTTCTTC
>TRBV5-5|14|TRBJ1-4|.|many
CASSSGFGAEKLFF
TGTGCCAGCAGCTCGGGATTTGGGGCGGAAAAACTGTTTTTT
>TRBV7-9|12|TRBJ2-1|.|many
CASSPTGGEQFF
TGTGCCAGCAGCCCGACTGGGGGAGAGCAGTTCTTC
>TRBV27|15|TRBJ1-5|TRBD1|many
CASSLDRGQGQPQHF
TGTGCCAGCAGTCTGGACAGGGGGCAAGGTCAGCCCCAGCATTTT
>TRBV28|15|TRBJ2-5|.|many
CASSSHSLGLETQYF
TGTGCCAGCAGTTCGCACAGCCTCGGGTTAGAGACCCAGTACTTC
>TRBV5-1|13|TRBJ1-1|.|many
CASRGERYTEAFF
TGCGCCAGCAGGGGAGAAAGGTACACTGAAGCTTTCTTT
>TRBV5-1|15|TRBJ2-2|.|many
CASSAGTQGTGELFF
TGCGCCAGCAGCGCGGGAACGCAAGGCACCGGGGAGCTGTTTTTT
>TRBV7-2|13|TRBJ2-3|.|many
CASSLPGADTQYF
TGTGCCAGCAGCCTACCAGGGGCAGATACGCAGTATTTT